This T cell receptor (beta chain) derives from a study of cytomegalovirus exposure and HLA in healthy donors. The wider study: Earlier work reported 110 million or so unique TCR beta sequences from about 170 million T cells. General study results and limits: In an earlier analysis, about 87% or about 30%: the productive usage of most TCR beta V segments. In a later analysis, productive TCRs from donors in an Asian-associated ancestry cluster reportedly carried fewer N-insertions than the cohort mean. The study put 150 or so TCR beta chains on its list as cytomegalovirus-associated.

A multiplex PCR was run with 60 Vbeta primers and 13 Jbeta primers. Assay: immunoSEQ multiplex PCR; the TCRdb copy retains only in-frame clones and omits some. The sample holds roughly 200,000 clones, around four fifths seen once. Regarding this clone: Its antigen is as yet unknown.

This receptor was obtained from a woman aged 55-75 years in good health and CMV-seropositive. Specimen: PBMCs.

CDR3 amino acids: CASSLSYSNQPQHF. CDR3 DNA sequence: TGTGCCAGTTCACTTAGTTATAGCAATCAGCCCCAGCATTTT. The gene calls are TRBV27 and TRBJ1-5; the D is unclear. The CDR3 consists of 14 residues. V was pared by 9 bases and J by 0 bases, with 12 bases between. Germline V lookup: CDR1 MNHEY, CDR2 SMNVEV (reference sequence).